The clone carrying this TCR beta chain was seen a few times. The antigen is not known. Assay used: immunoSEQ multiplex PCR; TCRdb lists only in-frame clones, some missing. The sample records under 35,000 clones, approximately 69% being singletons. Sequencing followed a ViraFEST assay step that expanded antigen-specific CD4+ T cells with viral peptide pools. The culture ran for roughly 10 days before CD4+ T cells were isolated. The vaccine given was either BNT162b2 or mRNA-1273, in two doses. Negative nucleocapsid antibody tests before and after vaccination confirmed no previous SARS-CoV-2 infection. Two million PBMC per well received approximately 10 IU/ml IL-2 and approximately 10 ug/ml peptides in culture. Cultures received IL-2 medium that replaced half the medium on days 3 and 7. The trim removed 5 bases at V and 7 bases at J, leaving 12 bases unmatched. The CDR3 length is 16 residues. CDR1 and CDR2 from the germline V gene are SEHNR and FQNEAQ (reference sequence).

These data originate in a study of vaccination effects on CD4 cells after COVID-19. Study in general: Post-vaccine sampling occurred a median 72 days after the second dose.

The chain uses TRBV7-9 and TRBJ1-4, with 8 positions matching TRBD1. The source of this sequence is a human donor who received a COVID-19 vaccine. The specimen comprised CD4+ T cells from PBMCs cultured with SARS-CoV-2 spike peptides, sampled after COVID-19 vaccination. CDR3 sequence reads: CASSQDDRGGGEKLFF. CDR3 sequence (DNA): TGTGCCAGCAGCCAAGATGACAGGGGTGGTGGTGAAAAACTGTTTTTT.